The sequence of this T cell receptor (beta chain) was determined in a study of shared clonotypes between healthy human individuals. J lost 1 base, V lost 4 bases, and 20 bases had no gene match. CDR1 and CDR2 (germline): PRHDT, FYEKMQ (reference sequence). This CDR3 spans 21 amino acids. A word on this clone: The antigen is not known.

The genomic DNA of each subset was split evenly across several immunoSEQ plates. The repertoire was sequenced with immunoSEQ multiplex PCR; TCRdb's copy has only in-frame clones and lacks some. The sample shows 1.6 million or so clones, roughly 97% of them seen only once. Findings of the study overall: For naive CD4 cells, roughly 5% of clonotypes were shared across a handful of donors. The represented genetic and exposure-history diversity was limited by the small number of donors.

This TCR was recovered from a young man in good health. The rearrangement links TRBV13 to TRBJ2-2; 8 nucleotides agree with TRBD1. Sequencing was performed on naive CD4+ T cells sorted from blood. The subset denotes: CD45RA+ positively selected. The CDR3 reads CASSSLRGTGSINKNTGELFF. The CDR3 nucleotides are TGTGCCAGCAGCTCCCTTCGCGGGACAGGATCGATTAACAAGAACACCGGGGAGCTGTTTTTT.